Included here is one TCR beta chain sequence, with context. The junction had 12 bases not matched to a gene; V was cut back by 1 base and J by 5 bases. Germline values: CDR1 LGHDT, CDR2 YNNKEL (reference sequence). The CDR3 is made up of 18 amino acids. TCR beta CDR3 regions were amplified from RNA transcripts. First-round RT-PCR employed HTBI primers, with a second-round multiplex PCR after it. TCRdb ran MiXCR on the multiplex PCR reads and lists one entry per CDR3 protein. Here the sample spans over 500,000 distinct CDR3 sequences, 22% being singletons. The sample belongs to a study of Graves' ophthalmopathy and Graves' hyperthyroidism. Among the exclusions were patients with other autoimmune diseases, uncontrolled infections, pregnancy or lactation.

This TCR was sampled from a woman between 18 and 30 years old with stable Graves' hyperthyroidism. Some clones in this sample may be carry-over from other donors' samples. The chain employs TRBV3-1 and TRBJ2-7, with 12 bases fitting TRBD2. Sequenced sample: peripheral blood. CDR3 in DNA: TGTGCCAGCAGCCAAGCTAACTTCCTAGCGGGGGGGCCAAACGAGCAGTACTTC. Translation: CASSQANFLAGGPNEQYF.